This record looks at one TCR beta chain sequence and its context. Repertoires were generated with immunoSEQ multiplex PCR, while TCRdb's copy carries only in-frame clones and drops some. The data hold some 39,000 clones, with nearly 90% observed a single time. Germline V lookup: CDR1 MNHNY, CDR2 SVGAGI (reference sequence). After removal of 7 bases from V and 3 bases from J, the junction contained 5 bases not matched to a gene. The CDR3 loop spans 14 amino acids. These data originate in a study of graft-versus-host responses after intestinal transplantation. Across the study: Recipients had transplants, and these were multivisceral, liver-intestinal, or isolated intestinal.

This clonotype was obtained from a human patient who received an intestinal transplant, so some T cells may come from the graft donor. Sequenced here: PBMCs, sampled less than 280 days after transplant. This chain connects TRBV6-6 to TRBJ1-4, with 7 positions matching TRBD1. The CDR3, as DNA: TGTGCCAGCAAACCGGGACAGTCTAATGAAAAACTGTTTTTT. It codes for CASKPGQSNEKLFF.